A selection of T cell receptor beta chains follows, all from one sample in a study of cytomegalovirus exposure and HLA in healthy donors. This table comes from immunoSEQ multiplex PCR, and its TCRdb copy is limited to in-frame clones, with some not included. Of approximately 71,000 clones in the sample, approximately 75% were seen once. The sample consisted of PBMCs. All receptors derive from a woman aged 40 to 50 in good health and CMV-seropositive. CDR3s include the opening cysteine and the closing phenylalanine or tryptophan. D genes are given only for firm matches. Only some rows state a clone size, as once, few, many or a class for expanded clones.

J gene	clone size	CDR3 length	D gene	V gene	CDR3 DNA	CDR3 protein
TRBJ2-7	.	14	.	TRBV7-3	TGTGCCAGCAGCTTAAATCCCGGCGGGGACGAGCAGTACTTC	CASSLNPGGDEQYF
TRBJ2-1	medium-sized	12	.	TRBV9	TGTGCCAGCAGCGTAGGGGCCTATGAGCAGTTCTTC	CASSVGAYEQFF
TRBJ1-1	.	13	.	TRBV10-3	TGTGCCATCATGGGACAAAGGAACACTGAAGCTTTCTTT	CAIMGQRNTEAFF
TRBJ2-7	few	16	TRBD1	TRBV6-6	TGTGCCAGCAGTTACTTGGGGACAGGGGAGCCTGACGAGCAGTACTTC	CASSYLGTGEPDEQYF
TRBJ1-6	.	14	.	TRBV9	TGTGCCAGCAGCGTAGAGGGGAAGAATTCACCCCTCCACTTT	CASSVEGKNSPLHF
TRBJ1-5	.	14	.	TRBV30	TGTGCCTGTAGTCGGGATAGGGATGATCAGCCCCAGCATTTT	CACSRDRDDQPQHF
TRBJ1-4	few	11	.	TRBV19	TGTGCCAGTAGCGTCAGAGAAAAACTGTTTTTT	CASSVREKLFF
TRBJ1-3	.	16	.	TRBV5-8	TGTGCCAGCAGCTTTGGAAGGGGATCTTCTGGAAACACCATATATTTT	CASSFGRGSSGNTIYF
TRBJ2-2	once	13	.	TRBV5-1	TGCGCCAGCAGGCGTGAGAGTGCCGGGGAGCTGTTTTTT	CASRRESAGELFF
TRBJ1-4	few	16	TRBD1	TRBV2	TGTGCCAGCAGGGCCCCGACAGGGGGGAGTAAGGAAAAACTGTTTTTT	CASRAPTGGSKEKLFF
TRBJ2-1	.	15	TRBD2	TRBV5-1	TGCGCCAGCAGCGCACTAGCGGGGGAGTTTAATGAGCAGTTCTTC	CASSALAGEFNEQFF
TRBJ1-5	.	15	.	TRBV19	TGTGCCAGTACGTATGGGGGGTTTAGCAATCAGCCCCAGCATTTT	CASTYGGFSNQPQHF
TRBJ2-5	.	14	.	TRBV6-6	TGTGCCAGCAGTCTCGGGGGACCCCAAGAGACCCAGTACTTC	CASSLGGPQETQYF
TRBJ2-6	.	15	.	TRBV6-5	TGTGCCAGCAGTTACGCGCGCTCTGGGGCCAACGTCCTGACTTTC	CASSYARSGANVLTF
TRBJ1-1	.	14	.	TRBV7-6	TGTGCCAGCAGCGCCCAGGGAGGGAACACTGAAGCTTTCTTT	CASSAQGGNTEAFF
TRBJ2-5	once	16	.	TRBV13	TGTGCCAGCAGCTTAGGCGTCTTGCTAAGCCAAGAGACCCAGTACTTC	CASSLGVLLSQETQYF
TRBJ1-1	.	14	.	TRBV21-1	TGTGCCAGCAACCCGACAGGGATGAACACTGAAGCTTTCTTT	CASNPTGMNTEAFF
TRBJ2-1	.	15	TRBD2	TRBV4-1	TGCGCCAGCGGATCTAGCGGGGGGGCCGGAAATGAGCAGTTCTTC	CASGSSGGAGNEQFF
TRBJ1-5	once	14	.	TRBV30	TGTGCCTGGACCGGCAGGGTGAGCAATCAGCCCCAGCATTTT	CAWTGRVSNQPQHF
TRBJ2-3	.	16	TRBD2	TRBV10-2	TGCGCCAGCAGTGAAACCAGACTAGCGGGCACAGATACGCAGTATTTT	CASSETRLAGTDTQYF
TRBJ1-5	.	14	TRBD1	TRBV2	TGTGCCAGCAGTGGTGACAGGGGCGTTCAGCCCCAGCATTTT	CASSGDRGVQPQHF
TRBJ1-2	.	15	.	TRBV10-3	TGTGCCATCATGGGGGGGTTGGGTAGGGACTATGGCTACACCTTC	CAIMGGLGRDYGYTF
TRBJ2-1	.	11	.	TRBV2	TGTGCCAGCAGTGAATTAGCGACCGAGTTCTTC	CASSELATEFF
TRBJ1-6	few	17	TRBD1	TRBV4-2	TGTGCCAGCAGCTCTCCATCAACCGGGACAGGGAATTCACCCCTCCACTTT	CASSSPSTGTGNSPLHF
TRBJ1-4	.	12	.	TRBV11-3	TGTGCCAGCAGCTTAGGCAGTGAAAAACTGTTTTTT	CASSLGSEKLFF
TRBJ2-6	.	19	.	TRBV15	TGTGCCACCAGCAGAGACACAGGGCCCCGCCTCTCTGGGGCCAACGTCCTGACTTTC	CATSRDTGPRLSGANVLTF
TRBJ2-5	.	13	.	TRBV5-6	TGTGCCAGCACCTCGTTAGTAGAGGAGACCCAGTACTTC	CASTSLVEETQYF
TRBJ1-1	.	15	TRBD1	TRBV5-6	TGTGCCAGCAGCTTGGCCCCGACAGGGGGTGGTGAAGCTTTCTTT	CASSLAPTGGGEAFF
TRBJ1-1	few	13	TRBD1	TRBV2	TGTGCCAGCAGCTTTCACGACAGGGGAGAAGCTTTCTTT	CASSFHDRGEAFF
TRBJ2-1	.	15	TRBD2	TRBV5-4	TGTGCCAGCAGCTCCGGACTAGCGGGGTTGAGTGAGCAGTTCTTC	CASSSGLAGLSEQFF
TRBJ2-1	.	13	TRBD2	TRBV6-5	TGTGCCAGCAGCGGGGGGGCGATACATGAGCAGTTCTTC	CASSGGAIHEQFF
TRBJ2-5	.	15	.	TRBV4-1	TGCGCCAGCAGCCAAGATGGTAGAGCGAGAGAGACCCAGTACTTC	CASSQDGRARETQYF
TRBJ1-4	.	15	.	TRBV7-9	TGTGCCAGCAGCTCTGGGGGCGGGGGGGGTGAAAAACTGTTTTTT	CASSSGGGGGEKLFF
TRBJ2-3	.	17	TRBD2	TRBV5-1	TGCGCCAGCAGTTCGACGGTGAGCGGGGGGGCCCGGGGTACGCAGTATTTT	CASSSTVSGGARGTQYF
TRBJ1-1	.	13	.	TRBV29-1	TGCAGCGTTTCGCGGGGGATGAACACTGAAGCTTTCTTT	CSVSRGMNTEAFF
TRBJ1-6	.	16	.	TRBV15	TGTGCCACCAGCAGTCCCGCGGCAGGGAATAATTCACCCCTCCACTTT	CATSSPAAGNNSPLHF
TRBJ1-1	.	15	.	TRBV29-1	TGCAGCGTTGAAGACACAGTGGTAGTAAAGACTGAAGCTTTCTTT	CSVEDTVVVKTEAFF
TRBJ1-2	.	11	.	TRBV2	TGTGCCAGTAACAGGTTCTATGGCTACACCTTC	CASNRFYGYTF